A selection of T cell receptor beta chains follows, all from one sample in a study of T cell responses to AZD1222 COVID-19 vaccine. Using immunoSEQ multiplex PCR, the repertoire was profiled, and TCRdb retains in-frame clones only, with some absent. The table lists 120,000 or so clones, 87% of them singletons. Sequences were derived from peripheral blood, sampled on day 0 of AZD1222 vaccination. The origin of the receptors is an adult in good health. The CDR3 runs from the conserved cysteine through the conserved F or W. Each record gives: clone size, V gene, D gene, J gene, CDR3 protein, CDR3 DNA. A D gene is named only where the DNA matches it firmly. For some rows the clone size is stated as once, few or many, or as a class when expanded; others skip it.

size: once
V: TRBV6-5
D: NA
J: TRBJ1-2
CDR3: CASRLSGRTLYGYTF
DNA: TGTGCCAGCCGTCTTTCCGGACGAACCCTATATGGCTACACCTTC

size: NA
V: TRBV11-3
D: NA
J: TRBJ2-2
CDR3: CASSPGGGLGTGELFF
DNA: TGTGCCAGCAGCCCTGGCGGGGGCCTTGGTACCGGGGAGCTGTTTTTT

size: NA
V: TRBV7-9
D: NA
J: TRBJ2-7
CDR3: CASSWGISYEQYF
DNA: TGTGCCAGCAGCTGGGGGATTTCCTACGAGCAGTACTTC

size: once
V: TRBV28
D: NA
J: TRBJ2-7
CDR3: CASALGSPYEQYF
DNA: TGTGCCAGCGCCCTGGGCAGCCCCTACGAGCAGTACTTC

size: NA
V: TRBV5-6
D: NA
J: TRBJ1-3
CDR3: CASSLEGNGDTIYF
DNA: TGTGCCAGCAGCTTGGAGGGGAATGGGGACACCATATATTTT

size: NA
V: TRBV24-1
D: NA
J: TRBJ2-2
CDR3: CATSEGRMGNTGELFF
DNA: TGTGCCACCAGCGAGGGACGAATGGGGAACACCGGGGAGCTGTTTTTT

size: NA
V: TRBV4-3
D: NA
J: TRBJ2-1
CDR3: CASSQLGQYNEQFF
DNA: TGCGCCAGCAGCCAACTAGGACAGTACAATGAGCAGTTCTTC

size: once
V: TRBV4-1
D: TRBD2
J: TRBJ2-2
CDR3: CASSQRSGGNTGELFF
DNA: TGCGCCAGCAGCCAACGGAGCGGGGGAAACACCGGGGAGCTGTTTTTT

size: few
V: TRBV4-1
D: NA
J: TRBJ1-6
CDR3: CASSQVAQGYNSPLHF
DNA: TGCGCCAGCAGCCAAGTGGCTCAGGGATATAATTCACCCCTCCACTTT

size: NA
V: TRBV2
D: NA
J: TRBJ1-1
CDR3: CASSQNRAGLKNTEAFF
DNA: TGTGCCAGCAGCCAAAACAGAGCAGGGCTGAAGAACACTGAAGCTTTCTTT